This T cell receptor (beta chain) is drawn from a study of cytomegalovirus exposure and HLA in healthy donors. Study-level results: TCR beta sequences reportedly predicted most subjects' HLA-A and HLA-B alleles accurately. Highest at DRB1 and lowest at HLA-C, TCR association rates differed among HLA loci in a later analysis. A later analysis, which compared TCR beta chains of equal frequency, found the HLA-associated ones more clonally expanded.

To note about this clone: Its antigen is undetermined.

The study sampled nominally healthy donors, though unrecorded immune exposures were likely. Germline assignment: CDR1 SSHAT and CDR2 FNYEAQ (reference sequence). J lost 4 bases, V lost 5 bases, and 9 bases had no gene match. This CDR3 comprises 16 residues. Primers: 60 Vbeta forward and 13 Jbeta reverse. The protocol was immunoSEQ multiplex PCR, while the TCRdb copy is restricted to in-frame clones and leaves out a portion. Among 150,000 to 200,000 clones, around 81% were seen once, and the ten largest hold 1.9%. V gene TRBV7-7 combines with J gene TRBJ2-2; TRBD2 aligns across 8 bases. The sample taken for sequencing was PBMCs. This receptor was taken from a man aged 25-40 years in good health and CMV-seronegative. The CDR3: CASSPLGGGSTGELFF. The DNA for the CDR3 is TGTGCCAGCAGCCCCCTCGGGGGGGGGAGCACCGGGGAGCTGTTTTTT. The full variable domain, completed using reference TRBV7-7 and TRBJ2-2, is GAGVSQSPRYKVTKRGQDVTLRCDPISSHATLYWYQQALGQGPEFLTYFNYEAQPDKSGLPSDRFSAERPEGSISTLTIQRTEQRDSAMYRCASSPLGGGSTGELFFGEGSRLTVL.